The 19 T cell receptor beta chains listed next were all sequenced from one sample in a study of PD-L1 blockade in urothelial cancer. Some clones are missing from TCRdb's copy, which holds only in-frame ones; the method was immunoSEQ multiplex PCR. The sample contains 44,000 or so clones, 70% to 90% of which appear only once. The sample here was PBMCs, taken around atezolizumab (anti-PD-L1) treatment. These TCRs come from an elderly man with urothelial cancer.

V and J are TRBV5-6 and TRBJ2-3, with D tentatively TRBD2 (6 bases). Germline V gene data show CDR1 as SGHDT and CDR2 as YYEEEE. The ends were cut back, 2 bases at V and 3 bases at J, with 16 bases in the middle. The CDR3 totals 16 residues. CDR3 region: CASSFQWTGVTDTQYF. CDR3 bases: TGTGCCAGCAGCTTCCAGTGGACGGGGGTAACAGATACGCAGTATTTT.

The CDR3 here is CASSVGVPARQYF. CDR3 bases: TGTGCCAGCAGCGTAGGAGTACCAGCGCGGCAGTACTTC. The chain employs TRBV9 and TRBJ2-7; D is ambiguous. CDR3 length: 13 residues. V shed 0 bases and J shed 9 bases, with 13 bases lying between them. Germline lookup yields CDR1 SGDLS and CDR2 YYNGEE.

The rearrangement links TRBV12-5 to TRBJ2-1; D may be TRBD2 (6 bases). The V gene lost 7 bases and the J gene lost 4 bases, with 11 bases spanning the gap. The CDR3 runs 13 residues. Germline loops: CDR1 LGHNT, CDR2 FRNRAP. Here the CDR3 DNA reads TGTGCTAGTGCGAGTAGCGGATACAATGAGCAGTTCTTC. The encoded protein is CASASSGYNEQFF.

This chain links TRBV5-1 with TRBJ2-5, with 13 bases aligning to TRBD2. Germline CDR1 SGHRS, CDR2 YFSETQ. The V segment lost 3 bases and the J segment 4 bases; nucleotides outside the gene matches: 12. The CDR3 has 18 residues. CDR3 DNA sequence: TGCGCCAGCAGCTATAAACTAGCGGGAGGGCCCATGGGAGAGACCCAGTACTTC. This encodes CASSYKLAGGPMGETQYF. The variable domain in full, with the rest retrieved from reference TRBV5-1 and TRBJ2-5, is KAGVTQTPRYLIKTRGQQVTLSCSPISGHRSVSWYQQTPGQGLQFLFEYFSETQRNKGNFPGRFSGRQFSNSRSEMNVSTLELGDSALYLCASSYKLAGGPMGETQYFGPGTRLLVL.

The V call is TRBV28, the J call TRBJ1-1, with 8 nucleotides matching TRBD1. The CDR3 loop spans 14 amino acids. Germline values: CDR1 MDHEN, CDR2 SYDVKM. After removal of 2 bases from V and 3 bases from J, the junction contained 2 bases not matched to a gene. This CDR3 is CASSLPGGYTEAFF. As DNA, the CDR3 is TGTGCCAGCAGTTTACCAGGGGGCTACACTGAAGCTTTCTTT.

This clone came up a few times. V gene TRBV11-2 combines with J gene TRBJ2-2, with D possibly matching TRBD1 (5 bases). With 5 bases removed from V and 6 bases from J, the gap between germline ends came to 13 bases. This CDR3 comprises 14 residues. From germline, CDR1 is SGHAT and CDR2 FQNNGV. The CDR3: CASSVSRVSGELFF. CDR3 DNA sequence: TGTGCCAGCAGCGTGTCCAGGGTTTCCGGGGAGCTGTTTTTT.

The V and J genes are TRBV2 and TRBJ2-2; possible D gene TRBD1, 5 bases. The CDR3 sequence is 13 residues long. V dropped 6 bases and J dropped 4 bases, with 9 bases sitting between them. Germline V lookup: CDR1 SNHLY, CDR2 FYNNEI. CDR3 coding DNA: TGTGCCAGCAGAAGGGGCGCCACCGGGGAGCTGTTTTTT. Translating gives CASRRGATGELFF. The full variable domain, its missing parts supplied by reference TRBV2 and TRBJ2-2, is EPEVTQTPSHQVTQMGQEVILRCVPISNHLYFYWYRQILGQKVEFLVSFYNNEISEKSEIFDDQFSVERPDGSNFTLKIRSTKLEDSAMYFCASRRGATGELFFGEGSRLTVL.

This clone appeared once. V is TRBV18 and J is TRBJ2-7, with D possibly matching TRBD2 (6 bases). V lost 1 base and J 5 bases, leaving 12 bases between the germline ends. CDR1 is KGHSH and CDR2 is LQKENI in the germline V gene. The CDR3 contains 14 residues. In nucleotides, the CDR3 is TGTGCCAGCTCACCACGGACTGCGGGGCACGAGCAGTACTTC. Protein: CASSPRTAGHEQYF.

The chain combines TRBV5-3 with TRBJ2-5; 7 bases line up with TRBD1. TRBV5-3 is marked as an open reading frame, function uncertain. V gave up 5 bases and J gave up 3 bases; unmatched junction bases: 4. The CDR3 runs to 13 residues. CDR3 nucleotides: TGTGCCAGAAGTTACGACAGGGAAGAGACCCAGTACTTC. Amino acid sequence: CARSYDREETQYF.

The rearrangement uses TRBV28 and TRBJ1-1; 9 bases align to TRBD1. The V gene end was trimmed by 4 bases and the J gene end by 3 bases; junction bases not matched to a gene: 6. Germline CDR1 is MDHEN and CDR2 is SYDVKM. CDR3 length equals 15 residues. This CDR3 is CASSSQGARDTEAFF. The CDR3 DNA sequence: TGTGCCAGCAGTTCACAGGGGGCGCGGGACACTGAAGCTTTCTTT.

This clone was recorded once. The rearrangement uses TRBV11-2 and TRBJ1-2; D may be TRBD1 (6 bases). Germline V gene sequence: CDR1 SGHAT, CDR2 FQNNGV. The CDR3 runs to 15 residues. V dropped 5 bases and J dropped 2 bases, with 15 bases sitting between them. CDR3 protein: CASSVVTGTNYGYTF. CDR3 nucleotide sequence: TGTGCCAGCAGCGTCGTCACAGGGACCAACTATGGCTACACCTTC.

The chain combines TRBV10-3 with TRBJ2-1, with D possibly matching TRBD1 (6 bases). Deletions cut 7 bases from V and 0 bases from J, with 13 bases between. Germline assignment: CDR1 ENHRY and CDR2 SYGVKD. CDR3 length: 15 residues. The CDR3 loop reads CAITNTGSSYNEQFF. For the CDR3, the DNA is TGTGCCATCACTAATACAGGGAGCTCCTACAATGAGCAGTTCTTC.

Notes on this clone: Other nucleotide sequences from this sample produce the same CDR3. V is TRBV6-1 and J is TRBJ2-6; D is possibly TRBD1 (5 bases). With 2 bases removed from V and 2 bases from J, the gap between germline ends came to 7 bases. The CDR3 sequence is 15 residues long. CDR1 and CDR2 (germline): MNHNS, SASEGT. CDR3 loop: CASSEQGTGANVLTF. In nucleotides, the CDR3 is TGTGCCAGCAGTGAACAGGGAACTGGGGCCAACGTCCTGACTTTC.

The V call is TRBV7-9, the J call TRBJ1-3; 8 nucleotides agree with TRBD1. Per germline, CDR1 SEHNR and CDR2 FQNEAQ (reference sequence). The CDR3 is made up of 15 amino acids. V was pared by 0 bases and J by 2 bases, with 0 bases of the junction left unmatched. CDR3 residues: CASSLAGQAGNTIYF. The CDR3 bases are TGTGCCAGCAGCTTAGCGGGACAGGCTGGAAACACCATATATTTT. The whole variable domain, remainder taken from reference TRBV7-9 and TRBJ1-3, is DTGVSQNPRHKITKRGQNVTFRCDPISEHNRLYWYRQTLGQGPEFLTYFQNEAQLEKSRLLSDRFSAERPKGSFSTLEIQRTEQGDSAMYLCASSLAGQAGNTIYFGEGSWLTVV.

The J gene is TRBJ1-1, the V gene TRBV5-1; perhaps TRBD1 as D (5 bases). This CDR3 has 15 residues. V was trimmed by 4 bases and J by 1 base, leaving 14 bases between them. Germline V lookup: CDR1 SGHRS, CDR2 YFSETQ. The CDR3 reads CASSPGGVRNTEAFF. In DNA form, the CDR3 reads TGCGCCAGCAGCCCCGGGGGGGTTAGGAACACTGAAGCTTTCTTT. Full variable domain (remainder filled in from reference TRBV5-1 and TRBJ1-1): KAGVTQTPRYLIKTRGQQVTLSCSPISGHRSVSWYQQTPGQGLQFLFEYFSETQRNKGNFPGRFSGRQFSNSRSEMNVSTLELGDSALYLCASSPGGVRNTEAFFGQGTRLTVV.

The genes are TRBV6-5 and TRBJ2-3, with D possibly matching TRBD1 (5 bases). CDR3 length: 15 amino acids. Germline loops: CDR1 MNHEY, CDR2 SVGAGI. Trimming pared 4 bases from V and 9 bases from J, leaving 20 bases between. The CDR3 DNA sequence: TGTGCCAGCAGTTCGCCGGGCCAGGGTTCTTGGACGCAGTATTTT. Residues: CASSSPGQGSWTQYF.

This chain joins TRBV10-3 and TRBJ2-1, with 8 bases lining up with TRBD2. After removal of 4 bases from V and 6 bases from J, the junction contained 8 bases not matched to a gene. This CDR3 has 15 amino acids. CDR1 and CDR2 from the germline V gene are ENHRY and SYGVKD. CDR3 bases: TGTGCCATCAGTGGGACAAGCGGGAGAAGCAATGAGCAGTTCTTC. Amino acid sequence: CAISGTSGRSNEQFF.

As to this clone: At one of its ends the junction is not consistent with the germline gene, which may arise from a read error. This sequence joins TRBV18 and TRBJ2-7, with 9 bases aligning to TRBD1. CDR1 is KGHSH and CDR2 is LQKENI in the germline V gene. This CDR3 is 14 amino acids long. CDR3 bases: TGTGCCAGCTCACAGACAGGGGGGCAAGATTGGCGAAACTTC. Translation: CASSQTGGQDWRNF.

This clone appeared a few times. The gene calls are TRBV6-5 and TRBJ1-2; the D is unclear. The CDR3 sequence is 14 residues long. The germline CDR1 and CDR2 sequences are MNHEY and SVGAGI. Trimming removed 4 bases at V and 8 bases at J, with 17 bases between. DNA of the CDR3: TGTGCCAGCAGTTCCCAGGATCTATCGGGGGGCTACACCTTC. This translates into CASSSQDLSGGYTF.